This TCR beta chain stems from a study of cytomegalovirus exposure and HLA in healthy donors. The PCR made use of 60 Vbeta and 13 Jbeta primers. Clones were read by immunoSEQ multiplex PCR, and TCRdb kept only the in-frame ones, dropping some. Here the sample spans 150,000 to 200,000 clones, over 70% being singletons. Unmatched junction bases numbered 4, after V lost 3 bases and J lost 0 bases. CDR1 SGHTA and CDR2 FQGNSA come from the germline V gene. The CDR3 has 15 residues. The specimen sequenced was PBMCs. The source of this sequence is a woman in her twenties or thirties in good health and CMV-seronegative. The V call is TRBV7-2, the J call TRBJ2-7, with TRBD2 matching over 8 bases. The CDR3 loop reads CASSFGGGSSYEQYF. CDR3 DNA: TGTGCCAGCAGCTTTGGCGGGGGGAGCTCCTACGAGCAGTACTTC.